The sequence of this T cell receptor (beta chain) was determined in a study of T-cell reconstitution after alpha-beta-depleted transplantation in children. Germline values: CDR1 SGHRS, CDR2 YFSETQ. V lost 1 base, J lost 1 base, and 12 bases lay in between. This CDR3 is built from 16 residues. At least ten counts were recorded for this clonotype. Its specificity is unknown. Notes on the study in general: Several hundred expanded graft clones reportedly supplied alpha-beta T cells about two months after transplant.

Preparation of the TCRbeta library was carried out with unique molecular identifiers. Each CDR3 protein gets one entry after TCRdb re-called the PCR reads with MiXCR. The top ten clones hold roughly a fifth of a sample with about 90,000 distinct CDR3 sequences, about a sixth of them seen once. This sequence joins TRBV5-1 and TRBJ1-5, with TRBD1 as a possible D gene (6 bases). This receptor was obtained from a male patient between 2 and 10 years old who had a stem cell transplant for acute lymphoblastic leukemia, so the T cells may come from the graft donor. Sequencing was performed on PBMCs, mostly from graft donor cells, taken 180 days after TCRalphabeta/CD19-depleted stem cell transplant. DNA for the CDR3: TGCGCCAGCAGCTTGTTGGCGCAGGGGAGCAATCAGCCCCAGCATTTT. It encodes CASSLLAQGSNQPQHF.